Following are 23 T cell receptor beta chains from one sample sequenced in a study of T cells in Graves' hyperthyroidism and ophthalmopathy. The source material, RNA transcripts, was used to amplify TCR beta CDR3 regions. First-round RT-PCR targeting the TCR CDR3 was performed with the HTBI primer set. TCRdb independently ran MiXCR on the multiplex PCR reads; one entry per CDR3 protein. The sample shows around 420,000 distinct CDR3 sequences, approximately 15% of them seen only once. Sequencing was performed on blood. All receptors come from a woman between 18 and 29 years old with Graves' hyperthyroidism.

This clonotype has just a few counts. The rearrangement uses TRBV9 and TRBJ2-1; no clear D gene. The CDR3 totals 11 residues. The germline CDR1 and CDR2 sequences are SGDLS and YYNGEE. The V end was cut by 4 bases, the J end by 8 bases, with 7 bases between. The chain's CDR3 is CASSRTYEQFF. The CDR3 DNA reads as TGTGCCAGCAGCAGAACGTATGAGCAGTTCTTC.

In regard to this clonotype: This could be a read error, since a much larger clone is one nucleotide away. The chain uses TRBV11-1 and TRBJ2-7, with D possibly matching TRBD2 (7 bases). The germline V gene encodes CDR1 SGHAT and CDR2 FQDESV (reference sequence). The CDR3 is made up of 16 amino acids. The CDR3 loop is CANSIQRGGFSYEQYF. In nucleotides, the CDR3 is TGTGCCAACAGCATTCAGCGCGGGGGCTTCTCCTACGAGCAGTACTTC.

This clonotype was detected ten times or more. The V gene is TRBV3-1, the J gene TRBJ1-2, with D unclear. Per germline, CDR1 LGHDT and CDR2 YNNKEL (reference sequence). This CDR3 is 16 amino acids long. Trimming removed 0 bases at V and 4 bases at J, with 15 bases between. The CDR3: CASSQDTQSRGYGYTF. The CDR3 bases are TGTGCCAGCAGCCAAGATACGCAGAGCCGGGGCTATGGCTACACCTTC.

This clonotype was seen ten or more times. CDR3: CASQGIGVKTQPQHF. CDR3 coding DNA: TGTGCCTCGCAGGGGATAGGGGTAAAAACCCAGCCCCAGCATTTT. The chain has TRBV28 and TRBJ1-5; D is perhaps TRBD1 (6 bases). This CDR3 has 15 residues. The V and J ends lost 11 bases and 7 bases respectively, with 24 bases between them. Germline CDR1 reads MDHEN; CDR2 reads SYDVKM.

At least ten counts were recorded for this clonotype. V and J are TRBV27 and TRBJ1-5; D is ambiguous. The V and J ends lost 3 bases and 7 bases respectively, with 13 bases between them. The length of the CDR3 is 14 residues. Germline values: CDR1 MNHEY, CDR2 SMNVEV (reference sequence). Here the CDR3 DNA reads TGTGCCAGCAGTTTGGACCGGCTTGGGCAGCCCCAGCATTTT. Translation gives CASSLDRLGQPQHF.

V usage is TRBV10-3 and J usage is TRBJ2-7; 9 nucleotides agree with TRBD2. The CDR3 totals 13 residues. CDR1 is ENHRY and CDR2 is SYGVKD in the germline V gene. The trim removed 6 bases at V and 4 bases at J, leaving 4 bases unmatched. The CDR3: CAISASGVYEQYF. For the CDR3, the DNA is TGTGCCATCAGCGCTAGCGGGGTTTACGAGCAGTACTTC.

The chain has TRBV20-1 and TRBJ2-3; weak D call: TRBD2 (6 bases). This CDR3 is 18 amino acids long. Trimming cost V 0 bases and J 1 base, with 20 bases left between them. Looked up from germline, CDR1 is DFQATT and CDR2 is SNEGSKA (reference sequence). CDR3 nucleotide sequence: TGCAGTGCTAGAGAGGAAGCGGGCATAGGCCTGCGCACAGATACGCAGTATTTT. Its translation: CSAREEAGIGLRTDTQYF.

This clonotype came up many times. The chain carries TRBV2 and TRBJ1-6; D is perhaps TRBD1 (6 bases). The germline V gene has CDR1 SNHLY and CDR2 FYNNEI. This CDR3 is 20 amino acids long. V lost 6 bases and J 2 bases, leaving 26 bases between the germline ends. The CDR3 reads CASRSYGTQNKGAYNSPLHF. CDR3 coding DNA: TGTGCCAGCAGATCCTACGGGACGCAAAATAAGGGGGCCTATAATTCACCCCTCCACTTT. Based on the CDR3 plus reference TRBV2 and TRBJ1-6, the full variable domain is EPEVTQTPSHQVTQMGQEVILRCVPISNHLYFYWYRQILGQKVEFLVSFYNNEISEKSEIFDDQFSVERPDGSNFTLKIRSTKLEDSAMYFCASRSYGTQNKGAYNSPLHFGNGTRLTVT.

This clonotype has just a few counts. V gene TRBV20-1 combines with J gene TRBJ1-2, with D maybe TRBD1 (6 bases). The V end was cut by 4 bases, the J end by 1 base, with 16 bases between. CDR3 length equals 15 residues. The germline gives CDR1 DFQATT, CDR2 SNEGSKA (reference sequence). The CDR3 DNA follows: TGCAGTGCTATCCCCACCGGACAGTTTAACTATGGCTACACCTTC. Its protein product is CSAIPTGQFNYGYTF.

This clonotype occurred many times. The chain links TRBV12-3 or TRBV12-4 to TRBJ2-5, with TRBD2 matching over 12 bases. The CDR3 spans 16 residues. J gave up 4 bases and V 4 bases, and 7 bases lay outside the gene matches. The CDR3 DNA reads as TGTGCCAGCAGTTCCTCTAGCGGGGGGGCCCGAGAGACCCAGTACTTC. Amino acid sequence: CASSSSSGGARETQYF.

This clonotype was observed a handful of times. The chain combines TRBV4-1 with TRBJ2-3, with 14 bases lining up with TRBD2. Unmatched junction bases numbered 6, after V lost 4 bases and J lost 6 bases. CDR3 length: 16 residues. Germline CDR1 and CDR2: MGHRA and YSYEKL. The CDR3 DNA reads TGCGCCAGCAGCCCGACTAGCGGGAGGGCCGCGGATACGCAGTATTTT. Amino acids: CASSPTSGRAADTQYF.

There are many counts of this clonotype. V and J are TRBV2 and TRBJ2-5; no reliable D call. V lost 4 bases and J lost 7, with 4 bases in between. The CDR3 extends over 10 amino acids. From germline, CDR1 is SNHLY and CDR2 FYNNEI. CDR3 protein: CASSGRTQYF. In DNA, the CDR3 is TGTGCCAGCAGTGGCAGGACCCAGTACTTC.

This clonotype was detected ten times or more. The CDR3 DNA is TGCAGTGCTGGGAGTCAGAGCGGGGGGGTCTCCTACGAGCAGTACTTC. Its translation: CSAGSQSGGVSYEQYF. The gene calls are TRBV20-1 and TRBJ2-7; 10 bases align to TRBD2. V trimming: 5 bases; J trimming: 0 bases; junction bases outside the gene matches: 10. Germline V gene lookup returns CDR1 DFQATT and CDR2 SNEGSKA (reference sequence). The CDR3 is 16 residues long.

This clonotype was seen a handful of times. CDR3 residues: CASKLAGTSTDTQYF. Here the CDR3 DNA reads TGCGCCAGCAAACTAGCGGGGACTAGCACAGATACGCAGTATTTT. The rearrangement joins TRBV4-1 to TRBJ2-3; 10 bases are shared with TRBD2. Germline loops: CDR1 MGHRA, CDR2 YSYEKL. V trimming: 7 bases; J trimming: 0 bases; junction bases outside the gene matches: 4. This CDR3 contains 15 residues.

Written as DNA, the CDR3 is TGTGCCAGCAGTTACACCCGGACTAGCGGGAACGTACAGTTCTTC. It specifies CASSYTRTSGNVQFF. This chain uses TRBV6-5 with TRBJ2-1; TRBD2 matches at 12 bases. V was pared by 2 bases and J by 13 bases, with 9 bases of the junction left unmatched. This CDR3 region has 15 residues. Germline V gene data show CDR1 as MNHEY and CDR2 as SVGAGI.

This clonotype has a count of ten or more. CDR3 sequence reads: CASSARWGRRHQPQHF. The CDR3 coding sequence is TGTGCCAGCTCCGCCCGGTGGGGACGGCGACATCAGCCCCAGCATTTT. The genes are TRBV18 and TRBJ1-5; D possibly corresponds to TRBD1 (5 bases). CDR3 size: 16 residues. The V and J ends lost 6 bases and 5 bases respectively, with 20 bases between them. Germline V gene lookup returns CDR1 KGHSH and CDR2 LQKENI.

This clonotype was counted ten times or more. The V call is TRBV16, the J call TRBJ1-2, with 8 bases lining up with TRBD1. V dropped 5 bases and J dropped 8; count of bases not matched to a gene: 7. CDR3 length equals 13 residues. CDR1 is KGHSY and CDR2 is FQNENV in the germline V gene. The CDR3 sequence is CASSATGEGGYTF. Here the CDR3 DNA reads TGTGCCAGCAGCGCGACAGGGGAGGGAGGCTACACCTTC. Based on the CDR3 plus reference TRBV16 and TRBJ1-2, the full variable domain is GEEVAQTPKHLVRGEGQKAKLYCAPIKGHSYVFWYQQVLKNEFKFLISFQNENVFDETGMPKERFSAKCLPNSPCSLEIQATKLEDSAVYFCASSATGEGGYTFGSGTRLTVV.

This clonotype was detected ten times or more. The genes are TRBV27 and TRBJ2-4, with 7 bases identical to TRBD2. Germline CDR1 MNHEY, CDR2 SMNVEV (reference sequence). CDR3 size: 14 residues. J was trimmed by 1 base and V by 8 bases; bases with no gene match: 5. For the CDR3, the DNA is TGTGCCAGCTGGGGGGGGACGGCCAAAAACATTCAGTACTTC. Protein sequence: CASWGGTAKNIQYF.

This clonotype occurred a few times. V usage is TRBV5-6 and J usage is TRBJ1-5; possible D gene TRBD1, 5 bases. The CDR3 length is 15 residues. Germline-derived CDR1 and CDR2 are SGHDT and YYEEEE. With 0 bases removed from V and 9 bases from J, the gap between germline ends came to 16 bases. The CDR3 sequence is CASSLGDQAGRPQHF. As DNA, the CDR3 is TGTGCCAGCAGCTTGGGGGACCAAGCCGGCCGGCCCCAGCATTTT.

This clonotype was observed a few times. The chain employs TRBV7-9 and TRBJ1-2; the D gene is possibly TRBD1 (5 bases). V was clipped by 7 bases and J by 13 bases, with 22 bases between them. CDR1 and CDR2 from the germline V gene are SEHNR and FQNEAQ (reference sequence). CDR3 size: 13 residues. CDR3 DNA: TGTGCCAGCAACCAGGACGGGGGTCTCGGGTTCACCTTC. It translates to CASNQDGGLGFTF. Full variable domain (missing parts from reference TRBV7-9 and TRBJ1-2): DTGVSQNPRHKITKRGQNVTFRCDPISEHNRLYWYRQTLGQGPEFLTYFQNEAQLEKSRLLSDRFSAERPKGSFSTLEIQRTEQGDSAMYLCASNQDGGLGFTFGSGTRLTVV.

Ten or more counts support this clonotype. The V call is TRBV12-3 or TRBV12-4, the J call TRBJ2-1, with TRBD2 matching over 8 bases. The V gene end was trimmed by 5 bases and the J gene end by 4 bases; junction bases not matched to a gene: 1. CDR3 length: 13 residues. The CDR3 nucleotides read TGTGCCAGCAGTGCGGGAGGATACAATGAGCAGTTCTTC. This gives the protein CASSAGGYNEQFF.

This clonotype was counted many times. This rearrangement joins TRBV3-1 to TRBJ2-1; 8 nucleotides line up with TRBD2. Unmatched junction bases numbered 11, after V lost 1 base and J lost 6 bases. The CDR3 is 17 amino acids. Germline CDR1 and CDR2: LGHDT and YNNKEL (reference sequence). DNA of the CDR3: TGTGCCAGCAGCCAAGGTGTAAGAGCGGGAGTTGGCAATGAGCAGTTCTTC. It yields the protein CASSQGVRAGVGNEQFF.

Many counts were recorded for this clonotype. The chain links TRBV20-1 to TRBJ2-7; possible D gene TRBD1, 7 bases. V lost 1 base to trimming and J lost 0 bases, with 13 bases between them. The CDR3 is made up of 15 amino acids. The germline gives CDR1 DFQATT, CDR2 SNEGSKA (reference sequence). CDR3 in amino acids: CSARGQGGLSYEQYF. In DNA form, the CDR3 reads TGCAGTGCTAGAGGACAGGGAGGCCTCTCCTACGAGCAGTACTTC.